This T cell receptor beta chain stems from a study of T-cell memory formation after mild COVID-19. One entry per CDR3 protein results from TCRdb running MiXCR on the 5' RACE reads. The sample lists about 360,000 distinct CDR3 sequences, about an eighth seen once, with around 22% in the top ten. The table lists this clonotype with a few counts. The target antigen is unknown. General observations from the study: Clonal second-wave expansions that peaked on day 37 had unconfirmed SARS-CoV-2 specificity.

V was trimmed by 0 bases and J by 0 bases, leaving 10 bases between them. Per germline, CDR1 MGHRA and CDR2 YSYEKL. This CDR3 comprises 16 residues. The V call is TRBV4-1, the J call TRBJ2-3, with a possible D match to TRBD2 (6 bases). The receptor was derived from a man in his late teens or twenties who had mild COVID-19 (a few samples of this study predate the infection). Cell type and time point are not known. Sequencing input: PBMCs or a T cell subset sorted from them (not recorded which). CDR3 protein: CASSQDPGTSTDTQYF. In DNA form, the CDR3 reads TGCGCCAGCAGCCAAGATCCAGGGACTAGCACAGATACGCAGTATTTT.